These 17 T cell receptor beta chains originate from one sample sequenced in a study of blood T cell repertoires in COVID-19. The assay was immunoSEQ multiplex PCR, and TCRdb's table has in-frame clones only and misses some. The sample holds hundreds of thousands of clones, 70% to 90% seen once. The sample was peripheral blood. These receptor sequences come from a man between 50 and 59 years old with active or convalescent COVID-19.

The CDR3 protein is CASSQEVGLSSYEQYF. DNA for the CDR3: TGTGCCAGCAGCCAAGAAGTAGGACTGAGCTCCTACGAGCAGTACTTC. The chain is built from TRBV3-1 (or the pseudogene TRBV3-2) and TRBJ2-7; maybe TRBD2 (5 bases). V gave up 0 bases and J gave up 0 bases, with 12 bases separating them. The CDR3 length is 16 residues. Germline lookup yields CDR1 LGHDT and CDR2 YNNKEL (reference sequence).

The chain links TRBV6-5 to TRBJ2-3; possible D gene TRBD2, 6 bases. V was clipped by 6 bases and J by 0 bases, with 10 bases between them. Germline V gives CDR1 MNHEY, CDR2 SVGAGI. This CDR3 is 14 amino acids long. The CDR3 DNA reads as TGTGCCAGCAGAGCGGGTTCTAGCACAGATACGCAGTATTTT. This translates into CASRAGSSTDTQYF.

The CDR3 reads CASSLALNEQFF. In DNA form, the CDR3 reads TGTGCCAGCAGCTTAGCTCTCAATGAGCAGTTCTTC. The V gene is TRBV7-9, the J gene TRBJ2-1; no firm D call. Germline-derived CDR1 and CDR2 are SEHNR and FQNEAQ (reference sequence). The CDR3 length is 12 residues. Trimming left V 0 bases short and J 6 bases short, with 3 bases between.

This rearrangement joins TRBV6-5 to TRBJ2-2, with 7 bases aligning to TRBD1. The CDR3 is 14 residues long. Germline V gene sequence: CDR1 MNHEY, CDR2 SVGAGI. Germline trimming cut 4 bases from V and 8 bases from J; bases unmatched to any gene: 7. CDR3 DNA: TGTGCCAGCAGTTTAGGACAGGCCGCGGGGGAGCTGTTTTTT. Encoded protein: CASSLGQAAGELFF.

The chain recombines TRBV7-3 with TRBJ2-5; 7 nucleotides align to TRBD2. With V trimmed by 1 base and J by 5 bases, 7 bases remained unmatched. Germline V gene sequence: CDR1 SGHTA, CDR2 FQGTGA. CDR3 length: 15 residues. In DNA form, the CDR3 reads TGTGCCAGCAGCTTAAACGGCGGAGCGGGGGAGACCCAGTACTTC. Translation gives CASSLNGGAGETQYF.

This chain joins TRBV5-1 and TRBJ2-3, with 8 bases lining up with TRBD1. This CDR3 region has 15 residues. The V gene end was trimmed by 4 bases and the J gene end by 7 bases; junction bases not matched to a gene: 11. CDR1 and CDR2 from the germline V gene are SGHRS and YFSETQ. The CDR3 here is CASSQRTGWVNTQYF. The CDR3 DNA follows: TGCGCCAGCAGCCAGAGGACAGGGTGGGTGAATACGCAGTATTTT. The full variable domain, in which reference TRBV5-1 and TRBJ2-3 provide the parts outside the CDR3, is KAGVTQTPRYLIKTRGQQVTLSCSPISGHRSVSWYQQTPGQGLQFLFEYFSETQRNKGNFPGRFSGRQFSNSRSEMNVSTLELGDSALYLCASSQRTGWVNTQYFGPGTRLTVL.

Note on this clone: Other DNA sequences in this sample translate to the same CDR3. This chain connects TRBV5-1 to TRBJ2-2, with 11 positions matching TRBD2. Germline V CDR1 and CDR2: SGHRS, YFSETQ. Unmatched junction bases numbered 2, after V lost 3 bases and J lost 1 base. The CDR3 runs 16 residues. The CDR3 spells CASSSLAGGNTGELFF. Here the CDR3 DNA reads TGCGCCAGCAGCTCTCTAGCGGGAGGGAACACCGGGGAGCTGTTTTTT.

The rearrangement links TRBV29-1 to TRBJ1-1, with D uncertain. The CDR3 is made up of 13 amino acids. Germline V gives CDR1 SQVTM, CDR2 ANQGSEA. Deletions cut 3 bases from V and 4 bases from J, with 12 bases between. Here the CDR3 reads CSVDPGMATEAFF. The CDR3 region has the DNA TGCAGCGTTGATCCGGGGATGGCCACTGAAGCTTTCTTT.

The genes are TRBV30 and TRBJ1-6, with no clear D. Trimming shortened V by 2 bases and J by 7 bases, and 6 bases separated the two germline ends. This CDR3 is 12 amino acids long. CDR1 and CDR2 from the germline V gene are GTSNPN and SVGIG (reference sequence). CDR3 DNA: TGTGCCTGGAGTCCCGGGAATTCACCCCTCCACTTT. Translation: CAWSPGNSPLHF.

The V and J genes are TRBV4-2 and TRBJ2-6, with TRBD2 identical over 7 bases. The V and J ends lost 6 bases and 0 bases, in that order; junction bases with no gene match: 2. This CDR3 has 15 amino acids. Germline V gives CDR1 LGHNA, CDR2 YNFKEQ. CDR3 protein: CASRSGISGANVLTF. Written as DNA, the CDR3 is TGTGCCAGCAGAAGCGGGATCTCTGGGGCCAACGTCCTGACTTTC.

The chain is built from TRBV2 and TRBJ2-1; 7 bases map to TRBD2. The V gene's germline CDR1 is SNHLY and CDR2 FYNNEI. The CDR3 length is 15 residues. V was clipped by 6 bases and J by 4 bases; unmatched bases: 9. The CDR3 DNA is TGTGCCAGCAGCCCCCAGGCTAGCGGTTACAATGAGCAGTTCTTC. Protein: CASSPQASGYNEQFF.

The V call is TRBV7-9, the J call TRBJ2-3; a possible D gene is TRBD2 (6 bases). V lost 5 bases to trimming and J lost 0 bases, with 12 bases between them. The CDR3 has 15 residues. Per germline, CDR1 SEHNR and CDR2 FQNEAQ (reference sequence). For the CDR3, the DNA is TGTGCCAGCAGCCCGGGACTTCTTAGCACAGATACGCAGTATTTT. It specifies CASSPGLLSTDTQYF.

For the CDR3, the DNA is TGTGCCAGCAGCTACACCGAACAGGGGAATTCACCCCTCCACTTT. It is translated as CASSYTEQGNSPLHF. This rearrangement joins TRBV7-8 to TRBJ1-6; 7 nucleotides align to TRBD1. The germline V gene encodes CDR1 SGHVS and CDR2 FQNEAQ. Unmatched junction bases numbered 7, after V lost 4 bases and J lost 7 bases. This CDR3 comprises 15 residues.

The V call is TRBV19, the J call TRBJ2-7, with 8 bases identical to TRBD1. The germline gives CDR1 LNHDA, CDR2 SQIVND (reference sequence). Trimming cost V 7 bases and J 2 bases; bases outside gene matches: 4. The CDR3 is 13 residues long. The DNA of the CDR3 is TGTGCCAGTACCTCGACAGGGGCCTACGAGCAGTACTTC. This translates into CASTSTGAYEQYF. The variable domain in full, with the rest retrieved from reference TRBV19 and TRBJ2-7, is DGGITQSPKYLFRKEGQNVTLSCEQNLNHDAMYWYRQDPGQGLRLIYYSQIVNDFQKGDIAEGYSVSREKKESFPLTVTSAQKNPTAFYLCASTSTGAYEQYFGPGTRLTVT.

The chain has TRBV11-2 and TRBJ2-1; the match to TRBD1 covers 7 bases. The length of the CDR3 is 15 residues. The junction had 9 bases not matched to a gene; V was cut back by 5 bases and J by 5 bases. Germline CDR1 reads SGHAT; CDR2 reads FQNNGV. CDR3 nucleotides: TGTGCCAGCAGCGCTTTTGGGACAGCGAACAATGAGCAGTTCTTC. It codes for CASSAFGTANNEQFF.

This chain joins TRBV28 and TRBJ1-5; no clear D gene. Trimming stripped 3 bases from V and 0 bases from J, with 9 bases between. CDR1 MDHEN and CDR2 SYDVKM come from the germline V gene. The CDR3 consists of 15 residues. The CDR3 is CASSFIRGSNQPQHF. The CDR3 DNA follows: TGTGCCAGCAGTTTTATTCGGGGTAGCAATCAGCCCCAGCATTTT.

The CDR3 region has the DNA TGTGCCAGCAGCCAAGGTTCGAGCGGCACCTACAATGAGCAGTTCTTC. Translating gives CASSQGSSGTYNEQFF. The chain joins TRBV14 to TRBJ2-1; TRBD2 is a possible D gene (5 bases). This CDR3 contains 16 residues. Germline assignment: CDR1 SGHDN and CDR2 FVKESK. V gave up 1 base and J gave up 2 bases, with 12 bases separating them.